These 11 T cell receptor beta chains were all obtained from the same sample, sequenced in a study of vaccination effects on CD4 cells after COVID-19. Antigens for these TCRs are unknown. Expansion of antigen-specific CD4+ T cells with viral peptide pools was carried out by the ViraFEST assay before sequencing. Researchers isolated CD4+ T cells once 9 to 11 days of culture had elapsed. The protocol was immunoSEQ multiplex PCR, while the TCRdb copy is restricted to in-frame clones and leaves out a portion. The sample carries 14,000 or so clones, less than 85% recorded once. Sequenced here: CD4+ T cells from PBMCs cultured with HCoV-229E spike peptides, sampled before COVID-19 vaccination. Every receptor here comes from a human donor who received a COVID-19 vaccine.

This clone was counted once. The DNA of the CDR3 is TGTGCCAGCAGCTCACGGGGCGAAACCGGGGAGCTGTTTTTT. Protein sequence: CASSSRGETGELFF. The V gene is TRBV7-9, the J gene TRBJ2-2, with D possibly called TRBD1 or TRBD2 (5 bases each). CDR1 and CDR2 (germline): SEHNR, FQNEAQ (reference sequence). The V end lost 4 bases, the J end lost 5 bases, and 11 bases lay between the germline ends. This CDR3 has 14 residues.

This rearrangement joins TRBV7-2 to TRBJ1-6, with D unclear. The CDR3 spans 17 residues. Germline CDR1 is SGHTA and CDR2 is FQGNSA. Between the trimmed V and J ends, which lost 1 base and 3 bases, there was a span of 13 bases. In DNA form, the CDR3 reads TGTGCCAGCAGCTTAGTTCTGACACGGATCTATAATTCACCCCTCCACTTT. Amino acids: CASSLVLTRIYNSPLHF.

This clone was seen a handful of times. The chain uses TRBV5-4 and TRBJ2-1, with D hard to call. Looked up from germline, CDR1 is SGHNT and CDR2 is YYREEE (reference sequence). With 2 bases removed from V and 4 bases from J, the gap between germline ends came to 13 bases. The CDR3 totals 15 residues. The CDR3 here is CASSFSVRAYNEQFF. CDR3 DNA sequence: TGTGCCAGCAGCTTCTCCGTTAGGGCTTACAATGAGCAGTTCTTC.

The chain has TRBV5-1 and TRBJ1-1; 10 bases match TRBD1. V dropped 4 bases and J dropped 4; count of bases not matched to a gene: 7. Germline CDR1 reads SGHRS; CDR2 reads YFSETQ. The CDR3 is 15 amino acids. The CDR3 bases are TGCGCCAGCAGCCCCGGACAGGGGGATTTCACTGAAGCTTTCTTT. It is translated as CASSPGQGDFTEAFF.

CDR3 sequence reads: CASSAGPTSREQFF. For the CDR3, the DNA is TGTGCCAGCAGCGCCGGACCGACTAGCCGGGAGCAGTTCTTC. The chain joins TRBV9 to TRBJ2-1; 7 nucleotides match TRBD2. Per the germline V gene, CDR1 is SGDLS and CDR2 is YYNGEE. J lost 10 bases, V lost 3 bases, and 10 bases had no gene match. The CDR3 is made up of 14 amino acids.

CDR3 nucleotides: TGCGCCAGCAGTTTAGGAGCTGGAAACACCATATATTTT. This sequence encodes CASSLGAGNTIYF. V gene TRBV5-1 combines with J gene TRBJ1-3; no definite D call. Looked up from germline, CDR1 is SGHRS and CDR2 is YFSETQ. This CDR3 comprises 13 residues. The V end lost 5 bases, the J end lost 2 bases, and 8 bases lay between the germline ends.

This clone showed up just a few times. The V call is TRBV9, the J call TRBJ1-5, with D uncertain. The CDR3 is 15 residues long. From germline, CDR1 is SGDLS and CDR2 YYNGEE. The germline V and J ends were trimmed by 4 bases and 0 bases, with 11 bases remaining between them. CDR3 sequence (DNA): TGTGCCAGCAGCTTTGGTTTCGGTAGCAATCAGCCCCAGCATTTT. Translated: CASSFGFGSNQPQHF. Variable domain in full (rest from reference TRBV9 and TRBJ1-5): DSGVTQTPKHLITATGQRVTLRCSPRSGDLSVYWYQQSLDQGLQFLIQYYNGEERAKGNILERFSAQQFPDLHSELNLSSLELGDSALYFCASSFGFGSNQPQHFGDGTRLSIL.

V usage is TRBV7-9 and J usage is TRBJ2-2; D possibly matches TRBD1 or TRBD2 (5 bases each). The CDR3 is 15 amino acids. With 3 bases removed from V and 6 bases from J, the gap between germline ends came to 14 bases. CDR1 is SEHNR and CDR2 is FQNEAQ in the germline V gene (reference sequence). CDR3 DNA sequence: TGTGCCAGCAGCTTTGGGGTCCTGGGGGCCGGGGAGCTGTTTTTT. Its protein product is CASSFGVLGAGELFF.

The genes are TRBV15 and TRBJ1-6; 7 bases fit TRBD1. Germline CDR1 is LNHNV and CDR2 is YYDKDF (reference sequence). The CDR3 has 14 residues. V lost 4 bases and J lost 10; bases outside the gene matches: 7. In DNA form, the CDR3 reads TGTGCCACCAGCACGTGGCAGGGGGGCTCACCCCTCCACTTT. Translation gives CATSTWQGGSPLHF. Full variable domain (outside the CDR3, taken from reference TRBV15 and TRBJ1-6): DAMVIQNPRYQVTQFGKPVTLSCSQTLNHNVMYWYQQKSSQAPKLLFHYYDKDFNNEADTPDNFQSRRPNTSFCFLDIRSPGLGDTAMYLCATSTWQGGSPLHFGNGTRLTVT.

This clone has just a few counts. CDR3 in amino acids: CASSLDGGEQYF. In DNA, the CDR3 is TGTGCCAGCAGCTTAGACGGGGGCGAGCAGTACTTC. V usage is TRBV7-3 and J usage is TRBJ2-7; TRBD2 might be the D (6 bases). Germline-derived CDR1 and CDR2 are SGHTA and FQGTGA. The germline V and J ends were trimmed by 2 bases and 6 bases, with 8 bases remaining between them. The CDR3 is 12 amino acids.

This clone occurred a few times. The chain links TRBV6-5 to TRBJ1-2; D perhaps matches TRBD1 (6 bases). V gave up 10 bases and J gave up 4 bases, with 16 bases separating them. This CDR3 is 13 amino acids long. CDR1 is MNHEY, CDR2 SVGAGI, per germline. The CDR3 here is CATFETGRYGYTF. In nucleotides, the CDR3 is TGTGCCACCTTCGAAACAGGGCGCTATGGCTACACCTTC.